One and the same sample provided the 12 T cell receptor beta chains below, sequenced in a study of blood T cell repertoires in COVID-19. Assay used: immunoSEQ multiplex PCR; TCRdb lists only in-frame clones, some missing. The repertoire holds about 130,000 clones, with about 70% as singletons. Sequencing used peripheral blood. The receptors here all came from a man older than 75 with COVID-19, enrolled during active disease.

The chain couples TRBV27 to TRBJ1-5; D not resolved. Germline CDR1 is MNHEY and CDR2 is SMNVEV (reference sequence). The CDR3 covers 13 residues. The V gene lost 3 bases and the J gene lost 0 bases, with 3 bases spanning the gap. The CDR3 protein is CASSFFSNQPQHF. The CDR3 DNA is TGTGCCAGCAGTTTCTTTAGCAATCAGCCCCAGCATTTT.

The chain links TRBV11-3 to TRBJ2-1; 8 positions agree with TRBD1. This CDR3 contains 16 residues. V lost 0 bases and J lost 6; bases outside the gene matches: 7. Germline CDR1 SGHNT, CDR2 YENEEA. The CDR3, as DNA: TGTGCCAGCAGCTTAGATTATCAGGGGGCGGGCAATGAGCAGTTCTTC. It encodes CASSLDYQGAGNEQFF.

This chain joins TRBV5-8 and TRBJ2-7; 7 nucleotides line up with TRBD1. CDR3 size: 14 residues. Unmatched junction bases numbered 11, after V lost 9 bases and J lost 2 bases. Germline lookup yields CDR1 SGHTS and CDR2 YDEGEE. The CDR3 DNA reads TGTGCCATCGCGGGCAGGGGGTCCCCCTACGAGCAGTACTTC. Residues: CAIAGRGSPYEQYF. Combining the CDR3 with reference TRBV5-8 and TRBJ2-7 gives the whole variable domain EAGVTQSPTHLIKTRGQQATLRCSPISGHTSVYWYQQALGLGLQFLLWYDEGEERNRGNFPPRFSGRQFPNYSSELNVNALELEDSALYLCAIAGRGSPYEQYFGPGTRLTVT.

The chain has TRBV27 and TRBJ2-3, with TRBD2 identical over 9 bases. Losses at the gene ends were 7 bases for V and 4 bases for J; bases not matched to a gene: 9. The V gene's germline CDR1 is MNHEY and CDR2 SMNVEV (reference sequence). This CDR3 is 15 amino acids long. In nucleotides, the CDR3 is TGTGCCAGCACCTTCGCTAGCGGGATATCAGATACGCAGTATTTT. This codes for CASTFASGISDTQYF.

This clone was seen a handful of times. The rearrangement links TRBV7-2 to TRBJ1-2, with D perhaps matching TRBD1 (5 bases). Deletions cut 2 bases from V and 3 bases from J, with 13 bases between. In germline, CDR1 is SGHTA, CDR2 FQGNSA. This CDR3 comprises 15 residues. CDR3 in DNA: TGTGCCAGCAGCTTAAGCCTCGACAGCCACTATGGCTACACCTTC. Protein sequence: CASSLSLDSHYGYTF. The entire variable domain, with the rest obtained from reference TRBV7-2 and TRBJ1-2, is as follows: GAGVSQSPSNKVTEKGKDVELRCDPISGHTALYWYRQSLGQGLEFLIYFQGNSAPDKSGLPSDRFSAERTGGSVSTLTIQRTQQEDSAVYLCASSLSLDSHYGYTFGSGTRLTVV.

This clone came up once. The genes are TRBV4-2 and TRBJ2-7; 14 positions agree with TRBD2. Unmatched junction bases numbered 1, after V lost 0 bases and J lost 3 bases. The germline V gene encodes CDR1 LGHNA and CDR2 YNFKEQ. The CDR3 is 16 amino acids. The CDR3 DNA sequence: TGTGCCAGCAGCCAAGACGGGACTAGCGGGAGCTACGAGCAGTACTTC. Residues: CASSQDGTSGSYEQYF.

J is TRBJ2-5 and V is TRBV18; 7 nucleotides agree with TRBD1. V lost 6 bases and J lost 1; bases outside the gene matches: 5. Germline-derived CDR1 and CDR2 are KGHSH and LQKENI. The CDR3 length is 14 residues. CDR3 sequence reads: CASSRTGRQETQYF. The DNA for the CDR3 is TGTGCCAGCTCCCGGACAGGACGCCAAGAGACCCAGTACTTC.

The chain employs TRBV2 and TRBJ1-1; D possibly corresponds to TRBD1 (5 bases). The CDR3 is 13 residues long. Germline V gives CDR1 SNHLY, CDR2 FYNNEI. The V and J ends lost 7 bases and 2 bases respectively, with 11 bases between them. The CDR3 sequence is CASTRDSNTEAFF. CDR3 bases: TGTGCCAGCACCCGAGACAGTAACACTGAAGCTTTCTTT.

This clone was seen just once. The genes are TRBV20-1 and TRBJ2-3; 7 nucleotides align to TRBD2. Per the germline V gene, CDR1 is DFQATT and CDR2 is SNEGSKA (reference sequence). CDR3 size: 17 residues. V lost 3 bases and J lost 1; bases outside the gene matches: 13. This CDR3 is CSASPPGGGPGTDTQYF. In DNA form, the CDR3 reads TGCAGTGCTAGTCCACCGGGGGGAGGCCCTGGCACAGATACGCAGTATTTT.

The rearrangement joins TRBV3-1 (or the pseudogene TRBV3-2) to TRBJ1-1; TRBD1 agrees at 8 bases. Unmatched junction bases numbered 4, after V lost 6 bases and J lost 1 base. There are 14 residues in the CDR3. Germline CDR1 and CDR2: LGHDT and YNNKEL (reference sequence). CDR3 protein: CASRRGTGNTEAFF. CDR3 nucleotides: TGTGCCAGCAGACGTGGGACAGGGAACACTGAAGCTTTCTTT.

The chain links TRBV28 to TRBJ2-7; TRBD2 agrees at 7 bases. The J segment lost 4 bases and the V segment lost 2 bases, leaving 11 bases of the junction unmatched. In germline, CDR1 is MDHEN, CDR2 SYDVKM. The CDR3 loop spans 16 amino acids. The CDR3 nucleotides are TGTGCCAGCAGTTTAGGGGCGGGAGCTTATCTGTACGAGCAGTACTTC. Translated, it gives CASSLGAGAYLYEQYF.

There are a few counts of this clone. This sequence joins TRBV6-5 and TRBJ1-1; D not resolved. The CDR3 consists of 13 residues. V lost 7 bases and J lost 1, with 10 bases in between. Germline CDR1 reads MNHEY; CDR2 reads SVGAGI. DNA for the CDR3: TGTGCCAGCAAGACTTTCGGGAACACTGAAGCTTTCTTT. It is translated as CASKTFGNTEAFF.